This paragraph covers one T cell receptor (beta chain) sequence. The V and J ends lost 7 bases and 3 bases respectively, with 7 bases between them. Germline-derived CDR1 and CDR2 are SNHLY and FYNNEI. The length of the CDR3 is 11 residues. Sequencing of TCR beta was performed on blood CD8+ and CD4+ T cells. All included Susac syndrome patients satisfied recently defined diagnostic criteria for definite or probable disease. It was negative isolation that provided the CD8+ and CD4+ T cells, whereas TEMRA cells were enriched by FACS. A quantity of about 0.5 to 1 ug RNA underwent reverse transcription using random hexamers. Multiplex PCR with immunoSEQ amplified the TCR beta CDR3 across 54 Vbeta and 13 Jbeta. TCRdb called the immunoSEQ multiplex PCR reads again in MiXCR, with one record for every CDR3 protein. The table has about 150,000 distinct CDR3 sequences, around 96% seen once; the top ten hold 0.16%.

These data belong to a study of CD8 T cells in Susac syndrome. The chain links TRBV2 to TRBJ2-7; D is perhaps TRBD1 (5 bases). The source material was CD4+ T cells from PBMCs. This TCR was recovered from a human donor with Susac syndrome. The CDR3 spells CASKGVYEQYF. CDR3 coding DNA: TGTGCCAGCAAAGGGGTCTACGAGCAGTACTTC.